This record concerns one T cell receptor beta chain sequence. The germline gives CDR1 SGHRS, CDR2 YFSETQ. CDR3 length: 15 amino acids. Losses at the gene ends were 5 bases for V and 3 bases for J; bases not matched to a gene: 5. The source of the sample is a study of shared T cell receptors in the human thymus. Some clones are missing from TCRdb's copy, which holds only in-frame ones; the method was immunoSEQ multiplex PCR. This table holds over 350,000 clones, just under 95% found once. The chain employs TRBV5-1 and TRBJ2-1; 10 bases are a match to TRBD2. Material: thymocytes. This sequence originates from a human donor. CDR3 amino acids: CASRLAGGSYNEQFF. For the CDR3, the DNA is TGCGCCAGCAGGTTAGCGGGAGGAAGCTACAATGAGCAGTTCTTC.